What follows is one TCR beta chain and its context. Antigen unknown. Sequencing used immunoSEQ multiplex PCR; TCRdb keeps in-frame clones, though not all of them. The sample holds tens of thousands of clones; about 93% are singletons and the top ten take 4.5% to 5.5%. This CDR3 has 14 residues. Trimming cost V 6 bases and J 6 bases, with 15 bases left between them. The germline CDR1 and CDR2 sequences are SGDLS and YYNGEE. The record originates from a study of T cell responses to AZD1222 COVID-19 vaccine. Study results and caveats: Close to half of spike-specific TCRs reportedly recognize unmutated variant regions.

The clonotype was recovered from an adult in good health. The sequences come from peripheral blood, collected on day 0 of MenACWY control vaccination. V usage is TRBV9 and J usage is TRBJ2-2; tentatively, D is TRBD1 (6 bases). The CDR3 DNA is TGTGCCAGCAAGGGACAACCATCGGCCGGGGAGCTGTTTTTT. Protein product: CASKGQPSAGELFF. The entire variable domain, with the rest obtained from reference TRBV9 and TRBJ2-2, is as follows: DSGVTQTPKHLITATGQRVTLRCSPRSGDLSVYWYQQSLDQGLQFLIQYYNGEERAKGNILERFSAQQFPDLHSELNLSSLELGDSALYFCASKGQPSAGELFFGEGSRLTVL.